This TCR beta chain was recovered during a study of T cells in Graves' hyperthyroidism and ophthalmopathy. This clonotype was picked up many times. CDR3 size: 15 residues. With 6 bases clipped from V and 3 bases from J, the junction kept 8 bases outside the gene matches. Germline loops: CDR1 MNHNY, CDR2 SVGAGI (reference sequence). RNA transcripts provided the source from which TCR beta CDR3 regions were amplified. HTBI primers were the set used in a first-round RT-PCR of the TCR CDR3. Via MiXCR, TCRdb re-called the multiplex PCR reads, giving one row per CDR3 protein. Of around 620,000 distinct CDR3 sequences listed, about 16% are singletons.

The sample taken for sequencing was blood. The source of this sequence is a woman aged 30 to 39 with Graves' hyperthyroidism. The chain carries TRBV6-6 and TRBJ2-3; TRBD1 matches 8 bases. The CDR3 DNA is TGTGCCAGCAGCCAAAGGACAGGGCTGACAGATACGCAGTATTTT. Protein: CASSQRTGLTDTQYF.